Listed below are T cell receptor beta chains from one sample, sequenced in a study of control samples from healthy donors and cancer patients. The repertoire was sequenced with immunoSEQ multiplex PCR; TCRdb's copy has only in-frame clones and lacks some. The sample shows some 150,000 clones, around 92% of them seen only once. The sample comprised blood. Receptor source: a young woman in good health. CDR3s include the opening cysteine and the closing phenylalanine or tryptophan. D genes are given only for firm matches. Size is stated for part of the rows, as once, few or many counts, or as a class when the clone is expanded.

clone_size d_call j_call v_call cdr3_nt cdr3_aa
. TRBD2 TRBJ2-1 TRBV15 TGTGCCACCAGCAGAGACCTAGCGGACTACAATGAGCAGTTCTTC CATSRDLADYNEQFF
. . TRBJ2-5 TRBV5-4 TGTGCCAGCAGCCTGGGACCCGAGACCCAGTACTTC CASSLGPETQYF
. TRBD2 TRBJ2-7 TRBV5-4 TGTGCCAGCAGCTTGGCAGCGGGAGTTTACGAGCAGTACTTC CASSLAAGVYEQYF
. TRBD1 TRBJ1-1 TRBV5-1 TGCGCCAGCAGCTTGGTTGGGACAGAGAACACTGAAGCTTTCTTT CASSLVGTENTEAFF
. . TRBJ1-5 TRBV7-8 TGTGCCAGCAGCCCAGGGAATCAGCCCCAGCATTTT CASSPGNQPQHF
once TRBD1 TRBJ2-3 TRBV25-1 TGTGCCAGCAAACCACAGACAGGGGGCAGGTCAGATACGCAGTATTTT CASKPQTGGRSDTQYF
. TRBD1 TRBJ1-6 TRBV15 TGTGCCACCAGCAAAGGACAGGGGCGGAATTCACCCCTCCACTTT CATSKGQGRNSPLHF
once TRBD1 TRBJ1-1 TRBV19 TGTGCCAGTAGTATAGATGGGACAGGGGGAAACACTGAAGCTTTCTTT CASSIDGTGGNTEAFF
. . TRBJ1-4 TRBV2 TGTGCCAGCGGTGGGGCAGGGACGAGTGAAAAACTGTTTTTT CASGGAGTSEKLFF
. . TRBJ1-6 TRBV7-9 TGTGCCAGCAGCCGAGGACAGAATAATTCACCCCTCCACTTT CASSRGQNNSPLHF
. . TRBJ2-7 TRBV30 TGTGCCTGGAGTTCAGCGGCCTACGAGCAGTACTTC CAWSSAAYEQYF
. TRBD1 TRBJ2-7 TRBV6-5 TGTGCCAGCAGTCCGCGCCCCAGGGGGTCTTACGAGCAGTACTTC CASSPRPRGSYEQYF
. TRBD2 TRBJ2-2 TRBV6-2/TRBV6-3 TGTGCCAGCAGTTACAGCGGGAGGGAGACCGGGGAGCTGTTTTTT CASSYSGRETGELFF